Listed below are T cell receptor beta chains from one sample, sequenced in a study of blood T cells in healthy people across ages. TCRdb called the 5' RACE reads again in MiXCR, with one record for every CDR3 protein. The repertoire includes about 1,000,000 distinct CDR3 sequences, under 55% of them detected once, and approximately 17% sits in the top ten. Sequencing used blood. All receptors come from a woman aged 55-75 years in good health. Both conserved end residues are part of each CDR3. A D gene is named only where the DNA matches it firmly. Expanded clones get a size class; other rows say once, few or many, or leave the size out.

CASSDMRRTSGYYNEQFF TGCGCCAGCAGCGACATGAGGAGGACTAGCGGGTACTACAATGAGCAGTTCTTC TRBJ2-1 TRBV5-1 TRBD2 NA
CSAKLAGSYEQYF TGCAGTGCGAAACTAGCGGGATCCTACGAGCAGTACTTC TRBJ2-7 TRBV20-1 TRBD2 NA
CASSFGPPGGEQYF TGCGCCAGCAGCTTCGGACCTCCCGGGGGAGAGCAGTACTTC TRBJ2-7 TRBV5-1 NA NA
CASSLRRTADTQYF TGTGCCAGCAGTTTAAGACGGACAGCAGATACGCAGTATTTT TRBJ2-3 TRBV12-3/TRBV12-4 NA NA
CASSRPSGTEGDTQYF TGTGCCAGTAGTCGGCCGAGCGGGACCGAGGGAGATACGCAGTATTTT TRBJ2-3 TRBV19 TRBD2 NA
CSVEVFIGATYEQYF TGCAGCGTTGAAGTCTTTATAGGGGCAACCTACGAGCAGTACTTC TRBJ2-7 TRBV29-1 NA many
CASSVYLADNEQFF TGCGCCAGCAGCGTCTATCTAGCGGACAATGAGCAGTTCTTC TRBJ2-1 TRBV5-1 TRBD2 few
CAISESVSYEQYF TGTGCCATCAGTGAGTCTGTGTCCTACGAGCAGTACTTC TRBJ2-7 TRBV10-3 NA NA
CASSLGVQYEQYF TGTGCCAGCAGCTTAGGGGTCCAATACGAGCAGTACTTC TRBJ2-7 TRBV7-8 NA NA
CASSEIPGGSYEQYF TGTGCCAGCAGTGAAATACCAGGGGGCTCCTACGAGCAGTACTTC TRBJ2-7 TRBV2 TRBD1 NA
CASRPPPGRTRDTQYF TGTGCCAGCAGACCCCCACCGGGACGCACCCGCGATACGCAGTATTTT TRBJ2-3 TRBV28 NA NA
CASSPPGPYNEQYF TGTGCCAGCAGCCCTCCGGGCCCCTACAATGAGCAGTACTTC TRBJ2-7 TRBV7-9 NA NA
CATSDLSGSSYNEQYF TGTGCCACCAGTGATTTATCCGGGAGCTCCTACAATGAGCAGTACTTC TRBJ2-7 TRBV24-1 NA NA
CSARGEAAYEQYF TGCAGTGCCCGAGGCGAGGCCGCCTACGAGCAGTACTTC TRBJ2-7 TRBV20-1 NA NA
CSVSDRGVTDTQYF TGCAGCGTCTCGGACAGGGGTGTAACAGATACGCAGTATTTT TRBJ2-3 TRBV29-1 TRBD1 NA
CASSETSGQYNEQFF TGTGCCAGCAGCGAAACTAGCGGACAATACAATGAGCAGTTCTTC TRBJ2-1 TRBV9 TRBD2 NA
CSAGLGIYEQYF TGCAGTGCGGGACTGGGTATCTACGAGCAGTACTTC TRBJ2-7 TRBV20-1 NA few
CASSLRRDEKLFF TGTGCCAGCAGCCTGCGGCGGGATGAAAAACTGTTTTTT TRBJ1-4 TRBV11-2 NA NA
CASSPREGTRSGNTIYF TGTGCCAGCTCACCGAGGGAGGGTACTCGGAGTGGAAACACCATATATTTT TRBJ1-3 TRBV18 NA NA
CASSSTGGGLGTEAFF TGTGCCAGCAGTTCAACGGGGGGCGGGTTGGGCACTGAAGCTTTCTTT TRBJ1-1 TRBV27 NA NA
CATSESSGRGETQYF TGTGCCACCAGTGAGTCTTCCGGGAGGGGAGAGACCCAGTACTTC TRBJ2-5 TRBV24-1 TRBD2 NA
CSATSHSNYEQYF TGCAGTGCTACCAGCCATTCCAATTACGAGCAGTACTTC TRBJ2-7 TRBV20-1 NA NA
CSVPLQDVVTEAFF TGCAGCGTCCCTTTACAGGACGTCGTCACTGAAGCTTTCTTT TRBJ1-1 TRBV29-1 NA few
CSVGAGLGDTQYF TGCAGCGTTGGGGCGGGCCTGGGAGATACGCAGTATTTT TRBJ2-3 TRBV29-1 NA many
CASSDFAGNNSPLHF TGTGCCAGCAGTGATTTTGCAGGGAACAATTCACCCCTCCACTTT TRBJ1-6 TRBV2 NA NA
CASSLVSSGSHNEQFF TGTGCCAGCAGCTTAGTATCTAGCGGGAGTCACAATGAGCAGTTCTTC TRBJ2-1 TRBV7-8 TRBD2 NA
CASIKGGTGVYEQYF TGTGCCAGCATCAAGGGCGGGACAGGGGTTTACGAGCAGTACTTC TRBJ2-7 TRBV2 TRBD1 NA
CASSQDWMGNSPLHF TGTGCCAGCAGCCAAGATTGGATGGGCAATTCACCCCTCCACTTT TRBJ1-6 TRBV4-2 NA many
CASSLPTGTGIAGANEKLFF TGTGCCAGCAGCTTACCGACCGGGACAGGGATCGCCGGGGCTAATGAAAAACTGTTTTTT TRBJ1-4 TRBV11-2 TRBD1 NA
CASCPGQGDGYTF TGTGCCAGCTGTCCGGGACAGGGAGACGGCTACACCTTC TRBJ1-2 TRBV28 TRBD1 NA
CSASQEAAGGHGYTF TGCAGTGCTAGCCAGGAGGCGGCGGGAGGGCATGGCTACACCTTC TRBJ1-2 TRBV20-1 NA NA
CASSLAEGLGYEQYF TGTGCCAGCAGTTTAGCTGAAGGATTGGGCTACGAGCAGTACTTC TRBJ2-7 TRBV12-3/TRBV12-4 NA many
CSVASGEVQETQYF TGCAGTGTCGCTAGCGGGGAAGTACAAGAGACCCAGTACTTC TRBJ2-5 TRBV20-1 TRBD2 NA
CASSLTGGFYEQYF TGCGCCAGCAGCCTGACAGGGGGTTTCTACGAGCAGTACTTC TRBJ2-7 TRBV5-1 TRBD1 NA
CASSLGGTLNTEAFF TGTGCCAGCAGCTTAGGGGGGACCTTGAACACTGAAGCTTTCTTT TRBJ1-1 TRBV13 NA NA
CASSLTGRASNQPQHF TGTGCCAGCAGTCTCACGGGCAGGGCTAGCAATCAGCCCCAGCATTTT TRBJ1-5 TRBV27 NA NA
CASSLAWTGGGEQFF TGTGCCAGCAGCTTAGCCTGGACAGGGGGAGGTGAGCAGTTCTTC TRBJ2-1 TRBV11-2 TRBD1 NA
CASSLAGTRGSAEQFF TGTGCCAGCAGCCTCGCCGGGACTAGAGGTTCCGCTGAGCAGTTCTTC TRBJ2-1 TRBV6-6 TRBD2 few
CASSPHPREYSYEQYF TGCGCCAGCAGCCCTCACCCCAGGGAATACTCCTACGAGCAGTACTTC TRBJ2-7 TRBV4-1 NA NA
CASSFEGASTDTQYF TGTGCCAGCAGTTTCGAGGGCGCTAGCACAGATACGCAGTATTTT TRBJ2-3 TRBV27 NA few
CASSGTGWSTDTQYF TGTGCCAGCAGCGGGACAGGGTGGAGCACAGATACGCAGTATTTT TRBJ2-3 TRBV14 TRBD1 NA
CASSSGASITDTQYF TGTGCCAGCAGTTCCGGGGCCTCTATCACAGATACGCAGTATTTT TRBJ2-3 TRBV27 NA few
CASSLHTSSSYNSPLHF TGTGCCAGCAGCCTACACACGTCGAGCTCCTATAATTCACCCCTCCACTTT TRBJ1-6 TRBV3-1 NA few
CASSRSQGQNTEAFF TGCGCCAGCAGCCGTTCACAGGGACAGAACACTGAAGCTTTCTTT TRBJ1-1 TRBV4-1 NA few
CASSSVGQGNEKLFF TGTGCCAGCAGCTCCGTGGGACAGGGGAATGAAAAACTGTTTTTT TRBJ1-4 TRBV9 TRBD1 NA
CTSSGQGESQPQHF TGCACCAGCAGCGGACAGGGGGAATCTCAGCCCCAGCATTTT TRBJ1-5 TRBV10-2 TRBD1 NA
CASSVKGASDGYTF TGTGCCAGCAGTGTAAAGGGGGCGAGCGATGGCTACACCTTC TRBJ1-2 TRBV2 TRBD1 few
CATSREDQNEQFF TGTGCCACCAGCAGAGAAGACCAGAATGAGCAGTTCTTC TRBJ2-1 TRBV15 NA NA
CASSPLTAGGFFYGYTF TGTGCCAGCAGCCCACTTACGGCAGGGGGCTTCTTCTATGGCTACACCTTC TRBJ1-2 TRBV6-1 TRBD1 NA
CASSIGPGETDTQYF TGTGCCAGCTCAATCGGACCGGGGGAAACAGATACGCAGTATTTT TRBJ2-3 TRBV18 NA NA
CASRPIGQGGSILEQYF TGTGCCAGCAGACCTATTGGACAGGGGGGCAGTATCCTCGAGCAGTACTTC TRBJ2-7 TRBV6-1 TRBD1 NA
CSANRGSHDETQYF TGCAGTGCTAACCGGGGTAGTCATGACGAGACCCAGTACTTC TRBJ2-5 TRBV20-1 NA few
CASSEAMGHIYEQYF TGTGCCAGCAGTGAAGCGATGGGGCATATATACGAGCAGTACTTC TRBJ2-7 TRBV2 NA NA
CASTLTVLNTEAFF TGTGCCAGCACCCTGACAGTTCTGAACACTGAAGCTTTCTTT TRBJ1-1 TRBV28 NA NA
CASSKAETGDTGELFF TGTGCCAGCAGCAAAGCTGAGACAGGGGACACCGGGGAGCTGTTTTTT TRBJ2-2 TRBV21-1 NA NA